The clone carrying this T cell receptor beta chain was observed at least ten times. Time point meaning: longitudinal time-point 3. This sample is drawn from a study of neurological immune-mediated disorders. Germline loops: CDR1 SGHRS, CDR2 YFSETQ. The CDR3 spans 15 residues. Trimming shortened V by 0 bases and J by 7 bases, and 17 bases separated the two germline ends. cDNA synthesis was performed by 5'RACE with 10-nucleotide random UMIs. Each CDR3 protein is one row after TCRdb ran MiXCR on the 5' RACE reads. The repertoire holds over 90,000 distinct CDR3 sequences, with under 14% as singletons. V is TRBV5-1 and J is TRBJ2-7; D unresolved. Sequencing was done on a sample of PBMCs. The receptor was isolated from a female donor with HTLV-1-associated myelopathy (HAM/TSP). The CDR3 spells CASSLGPPLTREQYF. DNA of the CDR3: TGCGCCAGCAGCTTGGGCCCCCCTCTCACCCGGGAGCAGTACTTC. The full variable domain, its missing parts supplied by reference TRBV5-1 and TRBJ2-7, is KAGVTQTPRYLIKTRGQQVTLSCSPISGHRSVSWYQQTPGQGLQFLFEYFSETQRNKGNFPGRFSGRQFSNSRSEMNVSTLELGDSALYLCASSLGPPLTREQYFGPGTRLTVT.